This T cell receptor beta chain was obtained from a study of T cell repertoires in cytomegalovirus infection. Study findings and constraints: There were HLA-C-restricted CMV-specific TCR beta clonotypes dominating the ex vivo response.

TCRdb reprocessed the reads via MiXCR and lists one record per CDR3 protein. The sample has about a million distinct CDR3 sequences, around a third seen once. This clonotype has only a few counts. Its antigen is unidentified. There are 15 residues in the CDR3. Germline V gene sequence: CDR1 ENHRY, CDR2 SYGVKD. V was clipped by 6 bases and J by 3 bases; unmatched bases: 9. The sample here was cultured CD8+ T cells from PBMCs, taken from culture after CMV antigen stimulation. The sequence was collected from a human donor in good health (CMV status not recorded). Some clones in this sample may be carry-over from other donors' samples. The genes are TRBV10-3 and TRBJ2-7; 9 nucleotides line up with TRBD2. The CDR3 reads CAIRGPSGVNYEQYF. In nucleotides, the CDR3 is TGTGCCATCAGGGGCCCTAGCGGGGTTAACTACGAGCAGTACTTC.